These 20 T cell receptor beta chains originate from one sample sequenced in a study of identical twins (dated by TCRdb to about 2016). Receptor amplification or capture employed 5' RACE. Instrument on record: Illumina HiSeq 2000. The public reads were reanalyzed by TCRdb: fastp trimming at Q25, MiXCR alignment, in-frame beta chains only. Duplicate CDR3 protein sequences are folded into a single record with the most common DNA and genes. This sample is represented by 1.5 million to 2 million distinct CDR3 sequences; roughly 35% of them were singletons. 0.27% of the sample is in the top ten clones. The sequenced sample consisted of cord blood. The receptors derive from a newborn girl in good health.

V is TRBV29-1 and J is TRBJ1-1, with a weak D call TRBD1 (5 bases). The CDR3 consists of 13 residues. Germline assignment: CDR1 SQVTM and CDR2 ANQGSEA. V gave up 3 bases and J gave up 1 base, with 9 bases separating them. CDR3: CSVDATANTEAFF. The DNA for the CDR3 is TGCAGCGTTGACGCGACAGCGAACACTGAAGCTTTCTTT.

The rearrangement joins TRBV27 to TRBJ1-2; D ambiguous. The V end was cut by 0 bases, the J end by 4 bases, with 9 bases between. The CDR3 has 14 amino acids. The germline V gene has CDR1 MNHEY and CDR2 SMNVEV (reference sequence). The CDR3 protein is CASSLSLGGYGYTF. The CDR3 bases are TGTGCCAGCAGTTTATCGCTAGGTGGCTATGGCTACACCTTC.

This clonotype was seen ten or more times. V and J are TRBV21-1 and TRBJ2-1; the table names TRBD2, a call not compared with the DNA. TRBV21-1 represents a pseudogene. The length of the CDR3 is 18 residues. CDR3 region: CASSKEKLAGRSYNEQFF. CDR3 DNA: TGTGCCAGCAGCAAAGAAAAACTAGCGGGACGCTCCTACAATGAGCAGTTCTTC.

This clonotype was seen more than once but under ten times. The rearrangement joins TRBV7-9 to TRBJ2-3; D is perhaps TRBD1 (6 bases). Trimming removed 5 bases at V and 5 bases at J, with 11 bases between. Germline values: CDR1 SEHNR, CDR2 FQNEAQ (reference sequence). This CDR3 has 13 residues. CDR3: CASSAIQGDTQYF. The DNA of the CDR3 is TGTGCCAGCAGCGCAATACAGGGAGATACGCAGTATTTT.

For this clonotype: At one end the junction does not follow the germline gene, possibly because of a read error. V usage is TRBV12-3 or TRBV12-4 and J usage is TRBJ2-1; 11 bases fit TRBD2. CDR3 length: 15 residues. In nucleotides, the CDR3 is TGTGCCGGCAGATCTAGCGGGGGGTCCTACAATGAGCAGTTCTTC. It specifies CAGRSSGGSYNEQFF.

This CDR3 reads CASTYNMNTEAFF. CDR3 bases: TGTGCCAGCACCTACAACATGAACACTGAAGCTTTCTTT. This chain joins TRBV6-5 and TRBJ1-1; D unresolved. The CDR3 spans 13 residues. Trimming took 7 bases from V and 0 from J, leaving 9 bases between them. Germline CDR1 reads MNHEY; CDR2 reads SVGAGI.

At least ten counts were recorded for this clonotype. The chain employs TRBV12-3 or TRBV12-4 and TRBJ1-2; D remains ambiguous. The CDR3 runs 16 residues. Trimming took off 2 bases at V and 4 bases at J, with 17 bases between the two ends. CDR3 sequence (DNA): TGTGCCAGCAGTTTATTAGTTCGGGCTTGGGGCTATGGCTACACCTTC. It specifies CASSLLVRAWGYGYTF.

In this sample, this clonotype turned up a few times. The chain recombines TRBV7-2 with TRBJ2-7; 12 nucleotides agree with TRBD2. V was clipped by 4 bases and J by 6 bases; unmatched bases: 7. Germline lookup yields CDR1 SGHTA and CDR2 FQGNSA. This CDR3 contains 15 residues. The CDR3 coding sequence is TGTGCCAGCAGCTCTAGCGGGAGGGCCCGAGTCGAGCAGTACTTC. Translating gives CASSSSGRARVEQYF.

The rearrangement joins TRBV4-1 to TRBJ1-5; D is unclear. V was clipped by 0 bases and J by 0 bases, with 9 bases between them. This CDR3 spans 16 amino acids. Germline CDR1 and CDR2: MGHRA and YSYEKL. Here the CDR3 reads CASSQEWSYSNQPQHF. Written as DNA, the CDR3 is TGCGCCAGCAGCCAAGAGTGGTCATATAGCAATCAGCCCCAGCATTTT.

Note on this clonotype: Its ends do not fully match the called genes, so a read error is possible. The chain uses TRBV24-1 and TRBJ2-4; either TRBD1 or TRBD2 may fit D (6 bases each). The better agreement between TRBJ2-5 and the DNA end casts doubt on the J call. CDR1 and CDR2 from the germline V gene are KGHDR and SFDVKD. The CDR3 is 19 amino acids. The CDR3 spells CATSGLTQDGGPYQETQYF. The CDR3 DNA is TGTGCCACCAGTGGTTTGACCCAAGACGGGGGCCCGTACCAAGAGACCCAGTACTTC.

This clonotype appeared a single time. The chain carries TRBV25-1 and TRBJ2-3, with TRBD2 matching over 9 bases. Per the germline V gene, CDR1 is MGHDK and CDR2 is SYGVNS. The CDR3 spans 18 residues. J gave up 2 bases and V 6 bases, and 15 bases lay outside the gene matches. The CDR3 region is CASSILAGVQADTDTQYF. CDR3 nucleotides: TGTGCCAGCAGCATCTTAGCGGGAGTCCAAGCTGACACAGATACGCAGTATTTT.

The rearrangement links TRBV23-1 to TRBJ2-2; D unclear. TRBV23-1 is reported as an ORF; its role is uncertain. V lost 3 bases, J lost 0 bases, and 8 bases lay in between. This CDR3 comprises 15 residues. In DNA form, the CDR3 reads TGCGCCAGCAGTCATCCAACAGCGAACACCGGGGAGCTGTTTTTT. It codes for CASSHPTANTGELFF.

The J gene is TRBJ2-3, the V gene TRBV4-1, with a tentative D call TRBD2 (6 bases). The V end was cut by 1 base, the J end by 2 bases, with 13 bases between. Germline V CDR1 and CDR2: MGHRA, YSYEKL. This CDR3 is built from 16 residues. CDR3 region: CASSQAGRTTTDTQYF. The DNA of the CDR3 is TGCGCCAGCAGCCAAGCCGGGAGAACCACCACAGATACGCAGTATTTT.

V gene TRBV5-1 combines with J gene TRBJ2-1, with 8 positions matching TRBD2. The CDR3 spans 17 residues. In germline, CDR1 is SGHRS, CDR2 YFSETQ. V lost 2 bases, J lost 4 bases, and 11 bases stayed unmatched. In DNA, the CDR3 is TGCGCCAGCAGCTTTTTACTAGCGGCATTACCTTACAATGAGCAGTTCTTC. As protein: CASSFLLAALPYNEQFF. The variable domain in full, with the rest retrieved from reference TRBV5-1 and TRBJ2-1, is KAGVTQTPRYLIKTRGQQVTLSCSPISGHRSVSWYQQTPGQGLQFLFEYFSETQRNKGNFPGRFSGRQFSNSRSEMNVSTLELGDSALYLCASSFLLAALPYNEQFFGPGTRLTVL.

J is TRBJ2-1 and V is TRBV5-1; D uncertain. CDR1 and CDR2 (germline): SGHRS, YFSETQ. Deletions cut 4 bases from V and 0 bases from J, with 20 bases between. The CDR3 spans 18 residues. Written as DNA, the CDR3 is TGCGCCAGCAGCCACTCGAACCAAAGCTTTTACTCCTACAATGAGCAGTTCTTC. This gives the protein CASSHSNQSFYSYNEQFF.

The DNA of the CDR3 is TGTGCCAGCACGGCTTCCGGCACAGATACGCAGTATTTT. As protein: CASTASGTDTQYF. V usage is TRBV2 and J usage is TRBJ2-3; unclear D gene. The CDR3 contains 13 residues. Germline CDR1 SNHLY, CDR2 FYNNEI. Trimming removed 7 bases from V and 1 base from J, with 9 bases in between.

The sample holds a few counts of this clonotype. This chain links TRBV7-2 with TRBJ1-2, with D unresolved. V lost 2 bases to trimming and J lost 2 bases, with 12 bases between them. Germline V gene sequence: CDR1 SGHTA, CDR2 FQGNSA. There are 15 residues in the CDR3. The CDR3 DNA is TGTGCCAGCAGCTTATTCCGGGAACCCAACTATGGCTACACCTTC. Translating gives CASSLFREPNYGYTF.

The chain combines TRBV10-3 with TRBJ1-5; 8 positions agree with TRBD1. Germline V lookup: CDR1 ENHRY, CDR2 SYGVKD. The CDR3 covers 13 residues. V lost 5 bases, J lost 6 bases, and 3 bases stayed unmatched. CDR3 DNA: TGTGCCATCAGTCAGGGGGCCAGTCAGCCCCAGCATTTT. Translating it yields CAISQGASQPQHF.

This chain uses TRBV3-1 with TRBJ1-5, with unresolved D. The CDR3 is made up of 15 amino acids. The V end lost 1 base, the J end lost 3 bases, and 10 bases lay between the germline ends. In germline, CDR1 is LGHDT, CDR2 YNNKEL (reference sequence). CDR3 amino acids: CASSQAHSPNQPQHF. CDR3 coding DNA: TGTGCCAGCAGCCAAGCTCACAGCCCCAATCAGCCCCAGCATTTT.

This sequence joins TRBV20-1 and TRBJ2-3, with 11 bases fitting TRBD2. This CDR3 is 13 amino acids long. The trim removed 7 bases at V and 3 bases at J, leaving 3 bases unmatched. Per germline, CDR1 DFQATT and CDR2 SNEGSKA (reference sequence). CDR3 protein: CSDSGGGTDTQYF. The CDR3 coding sequence is TGCAGTGATAGCGGGGGGGGAACAGATACGCAGTATTTT.